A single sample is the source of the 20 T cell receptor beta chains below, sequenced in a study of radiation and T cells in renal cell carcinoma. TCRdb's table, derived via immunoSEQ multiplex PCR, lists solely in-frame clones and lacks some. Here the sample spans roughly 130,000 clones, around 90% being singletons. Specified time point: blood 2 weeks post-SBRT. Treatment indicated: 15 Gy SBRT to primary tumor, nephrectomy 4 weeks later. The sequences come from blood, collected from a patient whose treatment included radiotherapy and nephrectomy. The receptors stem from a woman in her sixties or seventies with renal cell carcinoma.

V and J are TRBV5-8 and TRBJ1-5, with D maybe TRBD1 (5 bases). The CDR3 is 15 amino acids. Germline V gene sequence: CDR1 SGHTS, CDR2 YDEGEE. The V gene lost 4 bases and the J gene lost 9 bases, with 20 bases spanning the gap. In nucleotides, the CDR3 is TGTGCCAGCAGCCCCCGGGACCCCCGGTCCTCGCCCCAGCATTTT. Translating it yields CASSPRDPRSSPQHF.

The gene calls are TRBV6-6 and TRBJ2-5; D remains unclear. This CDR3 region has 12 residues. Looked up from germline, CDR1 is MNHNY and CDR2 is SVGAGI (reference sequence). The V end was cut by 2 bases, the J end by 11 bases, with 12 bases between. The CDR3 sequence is CASSYTGQEQYF. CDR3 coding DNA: TGTGCCAGCAGTTACACCGGTCAGGAGCAGTACTTC.

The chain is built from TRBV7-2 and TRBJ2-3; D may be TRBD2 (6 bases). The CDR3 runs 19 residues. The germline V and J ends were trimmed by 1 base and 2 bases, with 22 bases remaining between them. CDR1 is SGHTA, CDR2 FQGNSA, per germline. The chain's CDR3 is CASSLGAGGYPIFTDTQYF. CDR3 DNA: TGTGCCAGCAGCTTAGGCGCCGGGGGTTACCCAATTTTCACAGATACGCAGTATTTT.

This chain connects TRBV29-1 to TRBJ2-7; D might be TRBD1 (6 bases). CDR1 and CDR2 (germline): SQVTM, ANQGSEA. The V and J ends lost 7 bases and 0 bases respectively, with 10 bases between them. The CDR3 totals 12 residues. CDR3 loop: CSARDNSYEQYF. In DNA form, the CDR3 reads TGCAGCGCTAGGGACAACTCCTACGAGCAGTACTTC.

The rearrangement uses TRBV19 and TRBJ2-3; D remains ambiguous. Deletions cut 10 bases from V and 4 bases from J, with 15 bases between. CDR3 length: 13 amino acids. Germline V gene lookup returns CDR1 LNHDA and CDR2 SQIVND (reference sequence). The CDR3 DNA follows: TGTGCCACATCGGTTGTACGGGCAGATACGCAGTATTTT. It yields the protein CATSVVRADTQYF. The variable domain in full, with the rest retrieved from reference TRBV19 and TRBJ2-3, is DGGITQSPKYLFRKEGQNVTLSCEQNLNHDAMYWYRQDPGQGLRLIYYSQIVNDFQKGDIAEGYSVSREKKESFPLTVTSAQKNPTAFYLCATSVVRADTQYFGPGTRLTVL.

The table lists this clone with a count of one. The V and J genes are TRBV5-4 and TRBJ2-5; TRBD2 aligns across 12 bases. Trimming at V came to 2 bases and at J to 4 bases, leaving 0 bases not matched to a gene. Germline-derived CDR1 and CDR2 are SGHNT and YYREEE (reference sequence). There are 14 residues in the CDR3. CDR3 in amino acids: CASSLLAGGETQYF. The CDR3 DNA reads TGTGCCAGCAGCTTACTAGCGGGGGGAGAGACCCAGTACTTC.

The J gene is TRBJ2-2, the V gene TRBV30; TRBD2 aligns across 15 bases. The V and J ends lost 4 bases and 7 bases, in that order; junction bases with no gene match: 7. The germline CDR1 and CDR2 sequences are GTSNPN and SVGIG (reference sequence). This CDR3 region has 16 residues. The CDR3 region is CAWILGLAGGHGELFF. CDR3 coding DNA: TGTGCCTGGATCCTAGGACTAGCGGGGGGGCACGGGGAGCTGTTTTTT.

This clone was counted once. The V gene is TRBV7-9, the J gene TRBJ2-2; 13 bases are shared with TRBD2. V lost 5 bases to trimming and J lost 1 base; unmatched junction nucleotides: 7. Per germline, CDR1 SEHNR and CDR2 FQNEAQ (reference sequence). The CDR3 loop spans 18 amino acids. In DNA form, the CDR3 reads TGTGCCAGCAGCCCTCGACTAGCGGGGGGATTGAACACCGGGGAGCTGTTTTTT. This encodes CASSPRLAGGLNTGELFF.

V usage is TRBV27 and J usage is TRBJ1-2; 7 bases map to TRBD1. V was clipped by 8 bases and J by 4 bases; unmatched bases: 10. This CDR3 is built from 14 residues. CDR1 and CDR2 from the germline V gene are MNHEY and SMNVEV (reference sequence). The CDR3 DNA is TGTGCCAGCGGCACCTCCGGGACAGCCTATGGCTACACCTTC. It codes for CASGTSGTAYGYTF.

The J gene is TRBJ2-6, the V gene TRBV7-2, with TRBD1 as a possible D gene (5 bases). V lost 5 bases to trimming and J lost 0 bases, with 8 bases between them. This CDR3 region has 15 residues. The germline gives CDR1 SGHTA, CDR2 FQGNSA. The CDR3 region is CASSLDSSGANVLTF. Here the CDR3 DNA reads TGTGCCAGCAGCCTCGACAGCTCTGGGGCCAACGTCCTGACTTTC.

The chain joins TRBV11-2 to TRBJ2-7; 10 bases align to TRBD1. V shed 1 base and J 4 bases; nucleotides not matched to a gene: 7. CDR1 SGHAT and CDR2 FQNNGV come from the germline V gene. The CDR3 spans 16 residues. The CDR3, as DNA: TGTGCCAGCAGCTTAGGTGACAGGGGGCGCAGTTACGAGCAGTACTTC. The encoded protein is CASSLGDRGRSYEQYF.

This CDR3 is CASRRGQASGELFF. In nucleotides, the CDR3 is TGTGCCAGCAGGCGGGGACAGGCCTCCGGGGAGCTGTTTTTT. This chain joins TRBV28 and TRBJ2-2; 8 positions match TRBD1. The CDR3 is 14 amino acids. Germline lookup yields CDR1 MDHEN and CDR2 SYDVKM. V shed 6 bases and J 6 bases; nucleotides not matched to a gene: 6.

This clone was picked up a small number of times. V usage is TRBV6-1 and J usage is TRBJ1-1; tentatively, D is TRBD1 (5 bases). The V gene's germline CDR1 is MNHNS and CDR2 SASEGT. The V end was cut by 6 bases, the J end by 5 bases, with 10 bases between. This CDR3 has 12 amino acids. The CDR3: CASRFRETEAFF. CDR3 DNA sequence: TGTGCCAGCAGATTCAGGGAAACTGAAGCTTTCTTT.

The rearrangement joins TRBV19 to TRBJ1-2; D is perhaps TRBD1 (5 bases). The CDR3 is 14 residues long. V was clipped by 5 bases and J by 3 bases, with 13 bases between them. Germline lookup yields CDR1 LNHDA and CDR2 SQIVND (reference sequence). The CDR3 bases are TGTGCCAGTAGTCACCGGGGGAGAGACTATGGCTACACCTTC. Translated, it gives CASSHRGRDYGYTF.

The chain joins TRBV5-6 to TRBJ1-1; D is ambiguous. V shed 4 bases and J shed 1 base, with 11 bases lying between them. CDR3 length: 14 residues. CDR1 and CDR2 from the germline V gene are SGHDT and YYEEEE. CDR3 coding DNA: TGTGCCAGCAGCCTCCCTACAGAGAACACTGAAGCTTTCTTT. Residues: CASSLPTENTEAFF.

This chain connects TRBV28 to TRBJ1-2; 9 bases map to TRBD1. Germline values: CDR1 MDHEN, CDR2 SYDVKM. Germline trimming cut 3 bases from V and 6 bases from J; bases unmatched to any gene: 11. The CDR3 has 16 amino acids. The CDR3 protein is CASSFLPLGQGDGYTF. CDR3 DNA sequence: TGTGCCAGCAGTTTCCTCCCACTGGGACAGGGCGATGGCTACACCTTC.

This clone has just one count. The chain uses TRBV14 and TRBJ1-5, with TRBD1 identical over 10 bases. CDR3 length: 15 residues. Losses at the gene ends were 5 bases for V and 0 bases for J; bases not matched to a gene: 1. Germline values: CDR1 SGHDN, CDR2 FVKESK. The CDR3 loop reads CASSWTGGSNQPQHF. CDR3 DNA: TGTGCCAGCAGCTGGACAGGGGGTAGCAATCAGCCCCAGCATTTT.

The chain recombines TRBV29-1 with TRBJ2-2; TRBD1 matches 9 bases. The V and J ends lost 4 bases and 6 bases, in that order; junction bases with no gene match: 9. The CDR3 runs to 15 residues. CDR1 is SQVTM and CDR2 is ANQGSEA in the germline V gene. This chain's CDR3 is CSVVEARQGAGELFF. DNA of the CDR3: TGCAGCGTTGTCGAAGCGCGACAGGGGGCCGGGGAGCTGTTTTTT.

The CDR3 loop reads CASSESGAGNTIYF. The CDR3 region has the DNA TGTGCCAGCAGTGAGTCAGGGGCTGGAAACACCATATATTTT. This chain connects TRBV6-1 to TRBJ1-3; weak D call: TRBD1 (6 bases). CDR3 length: 14 amino acids. The ends were cut back, 3 bases at V and 2 bases at J, with 8 bases in the middle. Germline V CDR1 and CDR2: MNHNS, SASEGT.

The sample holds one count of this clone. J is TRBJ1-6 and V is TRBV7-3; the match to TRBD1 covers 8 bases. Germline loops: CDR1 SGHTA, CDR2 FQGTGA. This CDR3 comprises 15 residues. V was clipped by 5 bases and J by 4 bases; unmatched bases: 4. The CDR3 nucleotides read TGTGCCAGCAGCCCCGGACAGGGATATAATTCACCCCTCCACTTT. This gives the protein CASSPGQGYNSPLHF. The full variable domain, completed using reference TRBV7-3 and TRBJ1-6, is GAGVSQTPSNKVTEKGKYVELRCDPISGHTALYWYRQSLGQGPEFLIYFQGTGAADDSGLPNDRFFAVRPEGSVSTLKIQRTERGDSAVYLCASSPGQGYNSPLHFGNGTRLTVT.